A selection of T cell receptor beta chains follows, all from one sample in a study of shared clonotypes between healthy human individuals. TCRdb's table, derived via immunoSEQ multiplex PCR, lists solely in-frame clones and lacks some. The sample includes over a million clones, around 95% of them seen just once. The material sequenced was naive CD4+ T cells sorted from blood. The receptor set was obtained from a man aged 25-40 years in good health. Each CDR3 is given with its conserved first and last residue. Fields, in order: D gene, J gene, V gene, clone size, CDR3 protein, CDR3 DNA. The D gene is left open where the match is weak. Clone size appears in some rows only: once, few, many, or a class for an expanded clone.

D gene: NA; J gene: TRBJ2-3; V gene: TRBV18; clone size: NA; CDR3 protein: CASSFSATDTQYF; CDR3 DNA: TGTGCCAGCTCATTCAGTGCCACAGATACGCAGTATTTT
D gene: TRBD2; J gene: TRBJ2-7; V gene: TRBV7-8; clone size: NA; CDR3 protein: CASSLALWSLAGGPYEQYF; CDR3 DNA: TGTGCCAGCAGCTTAGCCCTCTGGTCTCTAGCGGGAGGACCCTACGAGCAGTACTTC
D gene: NA; J gene: TRBJ2-1; V gene: TRBV5-1; clone size: NA; CDR3 protein: CASSLERAHNEQFF; CDR3 DNA: TGCGCCAGCAGCTTGGAGAGGGCCCACAATGAGCAGTTCTTC
D gene: NA; J gene: TRBJ2-3; V gene: TRBV5-1; clone size: NA; CDR3 protein: CASSRYSESDTQYF; CDR3 DNA: TGCGCCAGCAGCCGGTATAGCGAGTCAGATACGCAGTATTTT
D gene: TRBD1; J gene: TRBJ2-1; V gene: TRBV28; clone size: NA; CDR3 protein: CASSLGTVYNEQFF; CDR3 DNA: TGTGCCAGCAGTTTAGGGACAGTCTACAATGAGCAGTTCTTC
D gene: TRBD1; J gene: TRBJ2-3; V gene: TRBV29-1; clone size: NA; CDR3 protein: CSEWDRHADTQYF; CDR3 DNA: TGCAGCGAGTGGGACAGGCATGCAGATACGCAGTATTTT
D gene: TRBD2; J gene: TRBJ2-7; V gene: TRBV5-1; clone size: NA; CDR3 protein: CASSPGLAGPYEQYF; CDR3 DNA: TGCGCCAGCAGCCCGGGACTAGCGGGCCCCTACGAGCAGTACTTC
D gene: TRBD2; J gene: TRBJ2-1; V gene: TRBV30; clone size: once; CDR3 protein: CAFQTSGRNEQFF; CDR3 DNA: TGTGCCTTTCAGACTAGCGGGAGGAATGAGCAGTTCTTC
D gene: TRBD1; J gene: TRBJ1-4; V gene: TRBV4-1; clone size: once; CDR3 protein: CASSQQGVGEKLFF; CDR3 DNA: TGCGCCAGCAGCCAACAGGGGGTGGGTGAAAAACTGTTTTTT
D gene: TRBD2; J gene: TRBJ2-3; V gene: TRBV5-6; clone size: NA; CDR3 protein: CASSSDLAGTTDTQYF; CDR3 DNA: TGTGCCAGCAGCTCCGATCTAGCGGGGACAACAGATACGCAGTATTTT
D gene: TRBD1; J gene: TRBJ2-2; V gene: TRBV19; clone size: NA; CDR3 protein: CASTGTGANTGELFF; CDR3 DNA: TGTGCCAGTACGGGGACAGGGGCGAACACCGGGGAGCTGTTTTTT
D gene: NA; J gene: TRBJ1-4; V gene: TRBV15; clone size: NA; CDR3 protein: CATSKGGLSFATNEKLFF; CDR3 DNA: TGTGCCACCAGCAAGGGGGGTCTCTCGTTTGCAACTAATGAAAAACTGTTTTTT
D gene: NA; J gene: TRBJ2-1; V gene: TRBV6-1; clone size: once; CDR3 protein: CASSEDRPHNEQFF; CDR3 DNA: TGTGCCAGCAGTGAAGACAGACCCCACAATGAGCAGTTCTTC
D gene: NA; J gene: TRBJ1-1; V gene: TRBV2; clone size: NA; CDR3 protein: CASIKEGKGTEAFF; CDR3 DNA: TGTGCCAGCATCAAAGAGGGGAAGGGCACTGAAGCTTTCTTT
D gene: TRBD2; J gene: TRBJ2-1; V gene: TRBV7-8; clone size: once; CDR3 protein: CASGTKASLGAYNEQFF; CDR3 DNA: TGTGCCAGCGGGACTAAAGCGTCCCTGGGAGCCTACAATGAGCAGTTCTTC
D gene: NA; J gene: TRBJ2-5; V gene: TRBV27; clone size: NA; CDR3 protein: CASSLGAGETQYF; CDR3 DNA: TGTGCCAGCAGTTTAGGGGCTGGGGAGACCCAGTACTTC
D gene: NA; J gene: TRBJ1-5; V gene: TRBV7-2; clone size: NA; CDR3 protein: CASSSRDGNQPQHF; CDR3 DNA: TGTGCCAGCAGCTCCCGGGACGGGAATCAGCCCCAGCATTTT
D gene: NA; J gene: TRBJ2-1; V gene: TRBV29-1; clone size: NA; CDR3 protein: CSVFGGNEQFF; CDR3 DNA: TGCAGCGTTTTTGGGGGCAATGAGCAGTTCTTC
D gene: TRBD1; J gene: TRBJ2-1; V gene: TRBV6-6; clone size: NA; CDR3 protein: CVSTGDNEQFF; CDR3 DNA: TGTGTCAGCACAGGGGACAATGAGCAGTTCTTC
D gene: NA; J gene: TRBJ1-4; V gene: TRBV5-4; clone size: NA; CDR3 protein: CASSPGASGEKLFF; CDR3 DNA: TGTGCCAGCAGCCCCGGGGCTAGTGGAGAAAAACTGTTTTTT
D gene: NA; J gene: TRBJ2-7; V gene: TRBV5-1; clone size: NA; CDR3 protein: CASTTDVGEQYF; CDR3 DNA: TGCGCCAGCACCACCGACGTCGGGGAGCAGTACTTC
D gene: TRBD1; J gene: TRBJ1-2; V gene: TRBV29-1; clone size: NA; CDR3 protein: CSVEGATGELGYTF; CDR3 DNA: TGCAGCGTTGAAGGCGCGACAGGGGAACTTGGCTACACCTTC
D gene: NA; J gene: TRBJ1-5; V gene: TRBV19; clone size: NA; CDR3 protein: CASSIADWGASNQPQHF; CDR3 DNA: TGTGCCAGTAGTATAGCGGATTGGGGCGCGAGCAATCAGCCCCAGCATTTT
D gene: NA; J gene: TRBJ1-5; V gene: TRBV12-2; clone size: NA; CDR3 protein: CASRLTDGNREMNQPQHF; CDR3 DNA: TGTGCAAGTCGCTTAACGGACGGAAACAGGGAAATGAATCAGCCCCAGCATTTT
D gene: NA; J gene: TRBJ1-2; V gene: TRBV11-2; clone size: NA; CDR3 protein: CASSLLAGNYGYTF; CDR3 DNA: TGTGCCAGCAGCTTATTGGCAGGGAACTATGGCTACACCTTC
D gene: TRBD1; J gene: TRBJ2-3; V gene: TRBV2; clone size: NA; CDR3 protein: CASRDRVTDTQYF; CDR3 DNA: TGTGCCAGCCGGGACAGGGTTACAGATACGCAGTATTTT
D gene: NA; J gene: TRBJ2-1; V gene: TRBV28; clone size: NA; CDR3 protein: CASRINNEQFF; CDR3 DNA: TGTGCCAGCAGGATAAACAATGAGCAGTTCTTC
D gene: NA; J gene: TRBJ1-1; V gene: TRBV27; clone size: once; CDR3 protein: CASKPFSRQSGTEAFF; CDR3 DNA: TGTGCCAGCAAACCCTTTAGCCGGCAAAGTGGTACTGAAGCTTTCTTT
D gene: NA; J gene: TRBJ1-1; V gene: TRBV18; clone size: NA; CDR3 protein: CASSPKRNTEAFF; CDR3 DNA: TGTGCCAGCTCACCAAAGAGGAACACTGAAGCTTTCTTT
D gene: TRBD1; J gene: TRBJ2-7; V gene: TRBV5-6; clone size: NA; CDR3 protein: CASSLPGTGGYYEQYF; CDR3 DNA: TGTGCCAGCAGCCTACCCGGGACAGGGGGCTACTACGAGCAGTACTTC
D gene: NA; J gene: TRBJ2-3; V gene: TRBV6-1; clone size: NA; CDR3 protein: CASSWARSTDTQYF; CDR3 DNA: TGTGCCAGCAGTTGGGCACGGAGCACAGATACGCAGTATTTT
D gene: TRBD1; J gene: TRBJ2-5; V gene: TRBV5-1; clone size: NA; CDR3 protein: CASSLWRSRGETQYF; CDR3 DNA: TGCGCCAGCAGCTTATGGCGGAGCAGGGGGGAGACCCAGTACTTC
D gene: NA; J gene: TRBJ2-2; V gene: TRBV7-2; clone size: NA; CDR3 protein: CASSPPNDRGGELFF; CDR3 DNA: TGTGCCAGCAGCCCCCCCAACGATCGAGGCGGGGAGCTGTTTTTT
D gene: TRBD2; J gene: TRBJ2-1; V gene: TRBV10-3; clone size: NA; CDR3 protein: CAISGTSGDEQFF; CDR3 DNA: TGTGCCATCAGTGGGACTAGCGGAGACGAGCAGTTCTTC
D gene: NA; J gene: TRBJ2-1; V gene: TRBV7-9; clone size: once; CDR3 protein: CASSSTGRQRHSYNEQFF; CDR3 DNA: TGTGCCAGCAGCTCCACAGGGCGGCAAAGACACTCCTACAATGAGCAGTTCTTC
D gene: NA; J gene: TRBJ2-3; V gene: TRBV7-3; clone size: NA; CDR3 protein: CASSFGGLSDTQYF; CDR3 DNA: TGTGCCAGCAGCTTCGGGGGTTTATCAGATACGCAGTATTTT
D gene: TRBD2; J gene: TRBJ2-5; V gene: TRBV28; clone size: NA; CDR3 protein: CASSQNLGLGMQETQYF; CDR3 DNA: TGTGCCAGCAGTCAAAACTTGGGACTAGGGATGCAAGAGACCCAGTACTTC
D gene: NA; J gene: TRBJ2-1; V gene: TRBV5-1; clone size: NA; CDR3 protein: CASTDRLGGNEQFF; CDR3 DNA: TGCGCCAGCACCGACCGTTTGGGGGGTAATGAGCAGTTCTTC
D gene: TRBD2; J gene: TRBJ2-2; V gene: TRBV27; clone size: NA; CDR3 protein: CASSLTSGGSVAGELFF; CDR3 DNA: TGTGCCAGCAGTCTGACTAGCGGGGGGTCCGTGGCCGGGGAGCTGTTTTTT
D gene: NA; J gene: TRBJ2-1; V gene: TRBV14; clone size: NA; CDR3 protein: CASSQRGPRGHEQFF; CDR3 DNA: TGTGCCAGCAGCCAACGGGGGCCCAGGGGCCATGAGCAGTTCTTC
D gene: NA; J gene: TRBJ1-2; V gene: TRBV6-5; clone size: NA; CDR3 protein: CASSAGLGGYTF; CDR3 DNA: TGTGCCAGCAGTGCAGGGTTGGGTGGCTACACCTTC
D gene: NA; J gene: TRBJ2-6; V gene: TRBV6-5; clone size: NA; CDR3 protein: CASSLTGSGANVLTF; CDR3 DNA: TGTGCCAGCAGTTTAACAGGGTCTGGGGCCAACGTCCTGACTTTC